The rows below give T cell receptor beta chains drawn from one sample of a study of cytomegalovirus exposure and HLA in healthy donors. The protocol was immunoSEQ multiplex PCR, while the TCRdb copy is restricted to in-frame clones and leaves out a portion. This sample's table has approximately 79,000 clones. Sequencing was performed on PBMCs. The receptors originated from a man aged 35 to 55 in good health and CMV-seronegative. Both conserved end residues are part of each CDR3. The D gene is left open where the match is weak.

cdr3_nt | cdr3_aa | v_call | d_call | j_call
TGTGCCGGGGAACAGGGTTACCAAGAGACCCAGTACTTC | CAGEQGYQETQYF | TRBV2 | NA | TRBJ2-5
TGCGCCAGCAGCTCGGTCGGAGGCTACGAGCAGTACTTC | CASSSVGGYEQYF | TRBV5-1 | NA | TRBJ2-7
TGTGCCAGCAGCCCCTGGGACTACCCCTACAATGAGCAGTTCTTC | CASSPWDYPYNEQFF | TRBV7-2 | TRBD2 | TRBJ2-1
TGCGCCAGCAGCCAAGATCATATGCGGGAGACCCAGTACTTC | CASSQDHMRETQYF | TRBV4-3 | NA | TRBJ2-5
TGTGCCAGCAGCTTGGTACAGGGGGCAATGAACACTGAAGCTTTCTTT | CASSLVQGAMNTEAFF | TRBV5-5 | TRBD1 | TRBJ1-1
TGTGCCAGCAGTGAAGGGAGACAGGGTCGCGAGCAGTACTTC | CASSEGRQGREQYF | TRBV2 | TRBD1 | TRBJ2-7
TGTGCCACCGCTCAACTAGCGGGACTCGAGCAGTACTTC | CATAQLAGLEQYF | TRBV15 | TRBD2 | TRBJ2-7
TGTGCCAGTAGTATAGTTGCCCTCGGGACAGGGGATGGAACTGAAGCTTTCTTT | CASSIVALGTGDGTEAFF | TRBV19 | TRBD1 | TRBJ1-1
TGTGCCAGCAGTGTGGCAGTATATCAGCCCCAGCATTTT | CASSVAVYQPQHF | TRBV6-1 | NA | TRBJ1-5
TGTGCCAGTAGTTATCAGGGGGTCCAGGACACAGATACGCAGTATTTT | CASSYQGVQDTDTQYF | TRBV19 | TRBD1 | TRBJ2-3
TGTGCCAGCAGCGGGGGACAGGCTACCAATGAGCAGTTCTTC | CASSGGQATNEQFF | TRBV7-2 | TRBD1 | TRBJ2-1
TGTGCCAGCAGCACCATTGGGCCCCGATGGAGGGAGCAGTACTTC | CASSTIGPRWREQYF | TRBV12-1 | NA | TRBJ2-7
TGCAGCGTTGAAGAACCGGGTTCGGGTGAGCAGTTCTTC | CSVEEPGSGEQFF | TRBV29-1 | NA | TRBJ2-1
TGTGCCAGCAGCCCGTCGGGGTCAGGAGAAAAACTGTTTTTT | CASSPSGSGEKLFF | TRBV7-9 | NA | TRBJ1-4
TGTGCCAGCAGCTTATTGGGGACAGGGTCGGCCGAGCAGTACTTC | CASSLLGTGSAEQYF | TRBV7-6 | TRBD1 | TRBJ2-7
TGTGCCAGCAGCTTAGGTCGCGGGGGGGCCGGGGAGCTGTTTTTT | CASSLGRGGAGELFF | TRBV11-2 | TRBD2 | TRBJ2-2
TGCGCCAGCAGGGACAGGGGCGACAATGAGCAGTTCTTC | CASRDRGDNEQFF | TRBV5-1 | TRBD1 | TRBJ2-1
TGTGCCAGCAGCTTGGACAGCTCTGGAAACACCATATATTTT | CASSLDSSGNTIYF | TRBV5-4 | NA | TRBJ1-3
TGCGCCAGCAGCTTGACCAGGGATGGCTACACCTTC | CASSLTRDGYTF | TRBV5-1 | NA | TRBJ1-2
TGTGCCACCAGCAGAGATTTAAGGGGCTTCTACCAAGAGACCCAGTACTTC | CATSRDLRGFYQETQYF | TRBV15 | NA | TRBJ2-5
TGCGCCAGCAGCTTGGTCGGCCAGGGTACAGATACGCAGTATTTT | CASSLVGQGTDTQYF | TRBV5-1 | NA | TRBJ2-3
TGTGCCAGCTCACCTACGACTCAAGGTGACACTGAAGCTTTCTTT | CASSPTTQGDTEAFF | TRBV18 | NA | TRBJ1-1
TGTGCCAGCAGTTCGGCGGACAGGGCTTCCTACGAGCAGTACTTC | CASSSADRASYEQYF | TRBV28 | TRBD1 | TRBJ2-7
TGTGCCACCACCGGGAGTAGGGCTGAAGCTTTCTTT | CATTGSRAEAFF | TRBV10-3 | NA | TRBJ1-1
TGTGCCAGCAGTTCATCGGACAGGGGGATACGTGGGGCCAACGTCCTGACTTTC | CASSSSDRGIRGANVLTF | TRBV28 | TRBD1 | TRBJ2-6
TGCGCCAGCAGCACCGGACAGGGGGGCACGACTAATGAAAAACTGTTTTTT | CASSTGQGGTTNEKLFF | TRBV5-1 | TRBD1 | TRBJ1-4
TGTGCAGGAGGGGGGGCTAGCACAGATACGCAGTATTTT | CAGGGASTDTQYF | TRBV30 | NA | TRBJ2-3
TGTGCCAGCAGCGGCGGGGGGGCCCCAGATACGCAGTATTTT | CASSGGGAPDTQYF | TRBV11-3 | TRBD2 | TRBJ2-3
TGTGCCAGCACCTACAGCATGACTAGCGGCCAAGAGACCCAGTACTTC | CASTYSMTSGQETQYF | TRBV6-6 | TRBD2 | TRBJ2-5
TGCGCCAGCAGTGAGTCGCTAGCGGGAGCGGATACGCAGTATTTT | CASSESLAGADTQYF | TRBV10-2 | TRBD2 | TRBJ2-3
TGTGCTAGCAGCCAAATGCCGGGACTGACAAATGAGCAGTTCTTC | CASSQMPGLTNEQFF | TRBV7-7 | NA | TRBJ2-1
TGTGCCAGCAGCTTAGTATTCGTGGACAGCGCAGAAGCTTTCTTT | CASSLVFVDSAEAFF | TRBV7-2 | NA | TRBJ1-1
TGTGCCAGCTTTGGGCGGAACACTGAAGCTTTCTTT | CASFGRNTEAFF | TRBV6-5 | NA | TRBJ1-1
TGTGCCACCGGGACAGGTCAAGAGACCCAGTACTTC | CATGTGQETQYF | TRBV6-5 | TRBD1 | TRBJ2-5
TGTGCCATCAGGGCGGGGGGTAGCTCCTACGAGCAGTACTTC | CAIRAGGSSYEQYF | TRBV10-3 | TRBD2 | TRBJ2-7
TGCGCCAGCAGCCAGATAGCGGGACCGCCCTACGAGCAGTACTTC | CASSQIAGPPYEQYF | TRBV4-3 | TRBD2 | TRBJ2-7
TGTGCCAGCAGTGAAGGTCTCGGTACTAGCGGGAGAGATACGCAGTATTTT | CASSEGLGTSGRDTQYF | TRBV2 | TRBD2 | TRBJ2-3
TGTGCCAGCAGCCTCCGATTGGGGGGACGAGGTAATGAGCAGTTCTTC | CASSLRLGGRGNEQFF | TRBV5-4 | NA | TRBJ2-1
TGTGCCAGCTCACCACCCGTGGGCAGCACAGATACGCAGTATTTT | CASSPPVGSTDTQYF | TRBV18 | NA | TRBJ2-3
TGTGCCAGCAGCTTGAGGACAGGGGAGGTTTACAATGAGCAGTTCTTC | CASSLRTGEVYNEQFF | TRBV7-2 | TRBD1 | TRBJ2-1
TGTGCCAGCAGCCCACGGACTAGCGGGCCTGCAGAGACCCAGTACTTC | CASSPRTSGPAETQYF | TRBV21-1 | NA | TRBJ2-5
TGCGCCAGCAGCCAAAGTGACCGGGGCGGGGAGCTGTTTTTT | CASSQSDRGGELFF | TRBV4-3 | NA | TRBJ2-2
TGTGCCAGTAGTCCCCGGGACAGCTCCCAAGAGACCCAGTACTTC | CASSPRDSSQETQYF | TRBV19 | TRBD1 | TRBJ2-5
TGTGCCAGTACTCGGCTCTTTACGGACTCCCGAATGTATGGCTACACCTTC | CASTRLFTDSRMYGYTF | TRBV19 | NA | TRBJ1-2
TGTGCCAGCAGATACCCAGGGGGCTGGACCGGGGAGCTGTTTTTT | CASRYPGGWTGELFF | TRBV21-1 | NA | TRBJ2-2
TGTGCCAGCAGTTATCGTGGGGCGGCTGGAAACACCATATATTTT | CASSYRGAAGNTIYF | TRBV6-5 | NA | TRBJ1-3
TGTGCCAGCAGCCGTACCGGGACAGGGGACGAAAAACTGTTTTTT | CASSRTGTGDEKLFF | TRBV6-5 | TRBD1 | TRBJ1-4
TGTGCCAGCAGTGAACTAGCGGGGGGGCCAGATACGCAGTATTTT | CASSELAGGPDTQYF | TRBV6-1 | TRBD2 | TRBJ2-3
TGTGCCAGCAGCTTAGCTCGACTTCCTGGAAACACCATATATTTT | CASSLARLPGNTIYF | TRBV7-2 | NA | TRBJ1-3
TGCAGTGCTAGAGACCCCTCGGGGCAGTACTTC | CSARDPSGQYF | TRBV20-1 | NA | TRBJ2-7